The rows below give T cell receptor beta chains drawn from one sample of a study of cytomegalovirus exposure and HLA in healthy donors. The method was immunoSEQ multiplex PCR; TCRdb's version includes in-frame clones alone and lacks a portion of them. The table lists approximately 160,000 clones, about 82% of them singletons. The specimen sequenced was PBMCs. The receptor set was obtained from a woman aged 18-30 years in good health and CMV-seronegative. CDR3s include the opening cysteine and the closing phenylalanine or tryptophan. D genes are given only for firm matches. Clone size is not always given. Where it is, it says once, few, many or a class for expanded clones.

J | D | size | V | CDR3 | DNA
TRBJ1-2 | NA | NA | TRBV5-1 | CASSPSQGTHGYTF | TGCGCCAGCAGCCCCTCCCAGGGAACACATGGCTACACCTTC
TRBJ2-7 | TRBD2 | NA | TRBV28 | CASSLLAGVYEQYF | TGTGCCAGCAGTTTACTAGCGGGAGTCTACGAGCAGTACTTC
TRBJ1-5 | TRBD1 | few | TRBV2 | CASSENRGMGQPQHF | TGTGCCAGCAGTGAGAACAGGGGAATGGGTCAGCCCCAGCATTTT
TRBJ2-7 | TRBD1 | NA | TRBV7-9 | CASSLLGGQGYEQYF | TGTGCCAGCAGCTTACTAGGGGGACAGGGCTACGAGCAGTACTTC
TRBJ2-1 | TRBD1 | NA | TRBV6-1 | CASSENPGGAYNEQFF | TGTGCCAGCAGTGAAAACCCAGGGGGCGCCTACAATGAGCAGTTCTTC
TRBJ2-2 | NA | NA | TRBV5-1 | CASSFWGANTGELFF | TGCGCCAGCAGCTTCTGGGGGGCGAACACCGGGGAGCTGTTTTTT
TRBJ2-7 | NA | few | TRBV28 | CASRQNSRDSYYEQYF | TGTGCCAGCAGACAAAACTCCCGGGACTCTTACTACGAGCAGTACTTC
TRBJ2-7 | TRBD2 | NA | TRBV7-9 | CASSPRLKTSGEKYF | TGTGCCAGCAGCCCCCGATTAAAGACTAGCGGAGAGAAGTACTTC
TRBJ2-7 | TRBD2 | NA | TRBV11-3 | CASSKGGPVGGSYEQYF | TGTGCCAGCAGCAAGGGAGGGCCGGTGGGGGGCTCCTACGAGCAGTACTTC
TRBJ1-5 | NA | NA | TRBV7-9 | CASSGGSNQPQHF | TGTGCCAGCAGCGGAGGTAGCAATCAGCCCCAGCATTTT
TRBJ2-7 | TRBD2 | NA | TRBV6-5 | CASSYSGLAGANEQYF | TGTGCCAGCAGTTACTCTGGGTTAGCGGGAGCCAACGAGCAGTACTTC
TRBJ2-7 | TRBD1 | NA | TRBV4-2 | CASSRVIAGPGQDPYEQYF | TGTGCCAGCAGCCGAGTAATCGCAGGTCCGGGACAGGATCCCTACGAGCAGTACTTC
TRBJ1-2 | NA | NA | TRBV21-1 | CASSSPPLAGRPHGYTF | TGTGCCAGCAGCTCACCTCCACTGGCGGGCCGCCCCCATGGCTACACCTTC
TRBJ2-1 | TRBD2 | once | TRBV7-2 | CASSLTSGGSHPEQFF | TGTGCCAGCAGCTTGACTAGCGGTGGGTCCCACCCTGAGCAGTTCTTC
TRBJ2-3 | TRBD1 | NA | TRBV4-2 | CASSQISGTELSTDTQYF | TGTGCCAGCAGCCAAATCTCCGGGACAGAACTAAGCACAGATACGCAGTATTTT
TRBJ2-1 | NA | once | TRBV29-1 | CSVAGNEQFF | TGCAGCGTTGCGGGTAATGAGCAGTTCTTC
TRBJ1-3 | NA | few | TRBV18 | CASSQGGNTIYF | TGTGCCAGCTCACAAGGGGGTAACACCATATATTTT
TRBJ2-7 | TRBD1 | NA | TRBV2 | CASRNRGHEQYF | TGTGCCAGCCGAAACAGGGGCCACGAGCAGTACTTC
TRBJ1-2 | TRBD1 | few | TRBV5-1 | CASSRMGQGDNGYTF | TGCGCCAGCAGCAGGATGGGGCAGGGGGACAATGGCTACACCTTC
TRBJ2-7 | TRBD2 | NA | TRBV18 | CASSPPLTSGRWYEQYF | TGTGCCAGCTCACCACCCCTGACTAGCGGGAGATGGTACGAGCAGTACTTC
TRBJ1-5 | NA | NA | TRBV2 | CASTRQTLNQPQHF | TGTGCCAGCACCAGACAGACCCTCAATCAGCCCCAGCATTTT
TRBJ1-5 | NA | once | TRBV28 | CASSRGTDQPQHF | TGTGCCAGCAGCCGGGGGACCGATCAGCCCCAGCATTTT